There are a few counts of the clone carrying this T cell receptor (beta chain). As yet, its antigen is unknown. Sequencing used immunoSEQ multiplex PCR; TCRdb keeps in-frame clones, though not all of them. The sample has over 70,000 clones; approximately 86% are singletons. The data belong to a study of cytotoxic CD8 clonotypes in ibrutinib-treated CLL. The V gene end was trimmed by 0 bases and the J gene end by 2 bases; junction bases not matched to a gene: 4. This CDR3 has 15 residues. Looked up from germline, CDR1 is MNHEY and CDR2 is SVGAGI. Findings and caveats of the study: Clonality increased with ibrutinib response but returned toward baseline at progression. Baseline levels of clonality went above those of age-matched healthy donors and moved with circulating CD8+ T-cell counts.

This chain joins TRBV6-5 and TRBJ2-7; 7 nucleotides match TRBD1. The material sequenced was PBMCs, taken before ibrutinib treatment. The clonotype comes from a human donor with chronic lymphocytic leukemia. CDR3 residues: CASSYSGTATYEQYF. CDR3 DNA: TGTGCCAGCAGTTACTCCGGGACAGCTACCTACGAGCAGTACTTC.